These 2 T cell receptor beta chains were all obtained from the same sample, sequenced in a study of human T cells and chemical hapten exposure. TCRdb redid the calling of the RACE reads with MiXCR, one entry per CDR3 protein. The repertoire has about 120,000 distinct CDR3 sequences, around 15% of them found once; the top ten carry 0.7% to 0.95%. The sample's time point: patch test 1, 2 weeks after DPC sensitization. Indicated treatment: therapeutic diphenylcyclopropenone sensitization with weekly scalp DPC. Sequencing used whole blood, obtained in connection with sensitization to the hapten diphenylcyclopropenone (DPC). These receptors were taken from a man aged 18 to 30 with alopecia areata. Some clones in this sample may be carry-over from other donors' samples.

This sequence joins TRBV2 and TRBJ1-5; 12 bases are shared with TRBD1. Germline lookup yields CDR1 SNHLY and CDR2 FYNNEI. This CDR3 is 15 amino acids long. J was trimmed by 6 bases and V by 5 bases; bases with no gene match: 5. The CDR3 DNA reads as TGTGCCAGCAGTACCCGGGACAGGGGGCGTCAGCCCCAGCATTTT. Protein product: CASSTRDRGRQPQHF.

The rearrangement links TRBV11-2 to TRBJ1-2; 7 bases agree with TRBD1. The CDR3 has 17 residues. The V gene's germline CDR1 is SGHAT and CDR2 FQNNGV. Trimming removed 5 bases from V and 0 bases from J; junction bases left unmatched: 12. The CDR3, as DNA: TGTGCCAGCAGCCGCGGGGCAGGGGGTCTAGCTAACTATGGCTACACCTTC. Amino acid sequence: CASSRGAGGLANYGYTF.